The clone carrying this T cell receptor beta chain was seen a handful of times. The sequencing template was cDNA reverse transcribed from extracted RNA. The method was immunoSEQ multiplex PCR; TCRdb's version includes in-frame clones alone and lacks a portion of them. This sample yields about 180,000 clones, of which roughly 60% are seen a single time; 1.7% belongs to the top ten. The CDR3 loop spans 13 amino acids. Per the germline V gene, CDR1 is GTSNPN and CDR2 is SVGIG (reference sequence). The V end was cut by 3 bases, the J end by 3 bases, with 8 bases between. The record originates from a study of CD8+ T cells in alopecia areata.

The source is a human donor with alopecia areata. The specimen was CD4+ T cells sorted from blood, collected at week 0. This chain joins TRBV30 and TRBJ2-2; the D gene is possibly TRBD1 (6 bases). Here the CDR3 reads CAWRTGDTGELFF. DNA of the CDR3: TGTGCCTGGAGGACAGGCGACACCGGGGAGCTGTTTTTT.